The entry below describes one T cell receptor beta chain. An end of the junction differs from the germline gene, which may be a read error. The data were obtained in a study of blood T cell repertoires in COVID-19. The authors' processing: It was from reference gene primer amplification that nucleated cell counts were estimated. Assay: immunoSEQ multiplex PCR; the TCRdb copy retains only in-frame clones and omits some. That table gives V, J and clone size, and the DNA gave D and trimming. Of approximately 250,000 clones in the sample, roughly 88% were seen once. The CDR3 runs to 15 residues. Germline CDR1 is SGHTA and CDR2 is FQGTGA. The Seattle patients joined while their infection was active and were tracked longitudinally afterward.

Sequencing used peripheral blood. The gene calls are TRBV7-3 and TRBJ2-1, with 7 bases fitting TRBD2. The origin of this receptor is an older woman with COVID-19, enrolled during active disease. DNA for the CDR3: TGTGTCAGCAGCTTAGAGGGAGGGGAATACAATGAGCAGTTCTTC. This translates into CVSSLEGGEYNEQFF. Together with reference TRBV7-3 and TRBJ2-1, the CDR3 gives the full variable domain: GAGVSQTPSNKVTEKGKYVELRCDPISGHTALYWYRQSLGQGPEFLIYFQGTGAADDSGLPNDRFFAVRPEGSVSTLKIQRTERGDSAVYLCVSSLEGGEYNEQFFGPGTRLTVL.